One and the same sample provided the 29 T cell receptor beta chains below, sequenced in a study of OX40 agonist ivuxolimab in advanced cancers. The data were produced by immunoSEQ multiplex PCR, yet TCRdb's version contains in-frame clones alone and is incomplete. The table shows tens of thousands of clones, with around 94% occurring only once. Source: CD4+ or CD8+ T cells sorted from blood, taken in a trial of the OX40 agonist ivuxolimab. Every receptor here comes from an adult with an advanced solid tumor such as melanoma, head and neck, liver or kidney cancer.

The chain employs TRBV7-2 and TRBJ1-2, with a tentative D call TRBD1 (6 bases). The CDR3 runs to 17 residues. Germline assignment: CDR1 SGHTA and CDR2 FQGNSA. V lost 1 base and J 2 bases, leaving 17 bases between the germline ends. The CDR3 region has the DNA TGTGCCAGCAGCTTAGGAATGGTCGGAACAGGGAACTATGGCTACACCTTC. Its translation is CASSLGMVGTGNYGYTF.

This clone came up once. This rearrangement joins TRBV5-6 to TRBJ1-2; possible D gene TRBD1, 5 bases. The CDR3 sequence is 15 residues long. The V gene's germline CDR1 is SGHDT and CDR2 YYEEEE. V lost 1 base, J lost 2 bases, and 12 bases lay in between. DNA for the CDR3: TGTGCCAGCAGCTTGTGGGGCGGCCGAAACTATGGCTACACCTTC. Translation: CASSLWGGRNYGYTF.

This chain links TRBV27 with TRBJ2-2; weak D call: TRBD2 (5 bases). V was trimmed by 5 bases and J by 8 bases, leaving 21 bases between them. The CDR3 covers 16 residues. Germline-derived CDR1 and CDR2 are MNHEY and SMNVEV (reference sequence). The CDR3 loop reads CASSPSEVRKPGELFF. CDR3 DNA: TGTGCCAGCAGTCCGTCGGAGGTCCGAAAGCCGGGGGAGCTGTTTTTT.

This chain links TRBV11-2 with TRBJ1-5, with no clear D. Trimming removed 5 bases at V and 5 bases at J, with 10 bases between. CDR3 length equals 13 residues. Germline CDR1 reads SGHAT; CDR2 reads FQNNGV. The CDR3 sequence is CASSPGIHQPQHF. The CDR3 DNA reads as TGTGCCAGCAGCCCGGGAATACATCAGCCCCAGCATTTT.

CDR3 amino acids: CASSLLAALYF. The CDR3 DNA reads TGTGCCAGCAGCTTACTAGCGGCGTTGTATTTT. V and J are TRBV5-5 and TRBJ2-3; TRBD2 matches at 8 bases. Per the germline V gene, CDR1 is SGHKS and CDR2 is YYEKEE (reference sequence). This CDR3 contains 11 residues. The J segment lost 14 bases and the V segment lost 2 bases, leaving 4 bases of the junction unmatched.

The chain's CDR3 is CASSFPSGLATGELFF. The CDR3 nucleotides are TGTGCCAGCAGTTTCCCTTCCGGACTAGCGACCGGGGAGCTGTTTTTT. This rearrangement joins TRBV27 to TRBJ2-2, with 9 bases that match TRBD2. Trimming at V came to 3 bases and at J to 5 bases, leaving 7 bases not matched to a gene. The CDR3 extends over 16 amino acids. Looked up from germline, CDR1 is MNHEY and CDR2 is SMNVEV (reference sequence).

The CDR3 nucleotides are TGTGCCAGTAGTATAGCCAGCTTTGGGGCCTACGAGCAGTACTTC. Translated, it gives CASSIASFGAYEQYF. This sequence joins TRBV19 and TRBJ2-7; D ambiguous. Trimming pared 1 base from V and 2 bases from J, leaving 12 bases between. From germline, CDR1 is LNHDA and CDR2 SQIVND (reference sequence). The CDR3 loop spans 15 amino acids. The full variable domain, its missing parts supplied by reference TRBV19 and TRBJ2-7, is DGGITQSPKYLFRKEGQNVTLSCEQNLNHDAMYWYRQDPGQGLRLIYYSQIVNDFQKGDIAEGYSVSREKKESFPLTVTSAQKNPTAFYLCASSIASFGAYEQYFGPGTRLTVT.

The CDR3 DNA is TGTGCCAGCAGTTACTCGTCCAGGGACTACGAGCAGTACTTC. Amino acid sequence: CASSYSSRDYEQYF. The chain combines TRBV6-6 with TRBJ2-7, with TRBD1 as a possible D gene (5 bases). CDR1 and CDR2 (germline): MNHNY, SVGAGI (reference sequence). Trimming left V 0 bases short and J 3 bases short, with 9 bases between. This CDR3 is built from 14 residues.

The chain carries TRBV6-6 and TRBJ1-5; D call uncertain. This CDR3 region has 12 residues. The germline V gene has CDR1 MNHNY and CDR2 SVGAGI (reference sequence). V lost 8 bases and J lost 3, with 8 bases in between. CDR3 sequence reads: CASAGPNQPQHF. The DNA for the CDR3 is TGTGCCAGCGCTGGGCCCAATCAGCCCCAGCATTTT.

This CDR3 reads CASSQDFIRDRYEQYF. The DNA for the CDR3 is TGTGCCAGCAGCCAAGATTTTATACGTGACAGGTACGAGCAGTACTTC. This chain connects TRBV4-2 to TRBJ2-7, with D perhaps TRBD1 (6 bases). Germline V gene data show CDR1 as LGHNA and CDR2 as YNFKEQ. V dropped 0 bases and J dropped 4 bases, with 16 bases sitting between them. This CDR3 has 16 amino acids.

The rearrangement links TRBV30 to TRBJ2-1, with 9 bases aligning to TRBD2. Germline V gene lookup returns CDR1 GTSNPN and CDR2 SVGIG (reference sequence). Germline trimming cut 3 bases from V and 7 bases from J; bases unmatched to any gene: 1. The CDR3 has 12 amino acids. The CDR3: CAWSSGRNEQFF. CDR3 DNA: TGTGCCTGGAGCAGCGGGAGGAATGAGCAGTTCTTC.

The V gene is TRBV19, the J gene TRBJ1-2, with D possibly TRBD1 on 6 matching bases. Looked up from germline, CDR1 is LNHDA and CDR2 is SQIVND (reference sequence). The CDR3 has 15 residues. The V gene lost 0 bases and the J gene lost 4 bases, with 12 bases spanning the gap. CDR3 residues: CASSIDSGVAYGYTF. The CDR3 DNA reads TGTGCCAGTAGTATAGATTCAGGGGTCGCCTATGGCTACACCTTC.

The chain carries TRBV6-1 and TRBJ1-2, with no clear D. Trimming took 2 bases from V and 7 from J, leaving 20 bases between them. The germline V gene encodes CDR1 MNHNS and CDR2 SASEGT. CDR3 length equals 16 residues. The CDR3 loop reads CASSERPLLRDGGYTF. The CDR3 region has the DNA TGTGCCAGCAGTGAAAGGCCCCTCCTCCGAGATGGTGGCTACACCTTC.

This chain joins TRBV28 and TRBJ1-5; D not certain. With 9 bases removed from V and 9 bases from J, the gap between germline ends came to 18 bases. Germline-derived CDR1 and CDR2 are MDHEN and SYDVKM. The CDR3 contains 13 residues. In DNA, the CDR3 is TGTGCCAGTACCCGGACGGCCGCAGGGCCCCAGCATTTT. Translating gives CASTRTAAGPQHF.

The chain recombines TRBV7-2 with TRBJ2-7; a weak D match, TRBD1 (6 bases). V dropped 2 bases and J dropped 3 bases, with 11 bases sitting between them. Germline CDR1 and CDR2: SGHTA and FQGNSA. The CDR3 has 14 amino acids. Here the CDR3 reads CASSLQDSYYEQYF. The CDR3 coding sequence is TGTGCCAGCAGCTTACAGGACAGTTACTACGAGCAGTACTTC.

This chain joins TRBV27 and TRBJ2-3, with D possibly matching TRBD2 (6 bases). Germline CDR1 MNHEY, CDR2 SMNVEV (reference sequence). The CDR3 is made up of 14 amino acids. Trimming cost V 6 bases and J 2 bases, with 12 bases left between them. CDR3 in DNA: TGTGCCAGCAGCTTAGGGAGGACCACAGATACGCAGTATTTT. This codes for CASSLGRTTDTQYF.

The V and J genes are TRBV11-2 and TRBJ1-2; perhaps TRBD1 as D (5 bases). CDR1 and CDR2 (germline): SGHAT, FQNNGV. This CDR3 region has 13 residues. V gave up 2 bases and J gave up 5 bases, with 9 bases separating them. CDR3 DNA: TGTGCCAGCAGCTTACCAGGGATGTATGGCTACACCTTC. This translates into CASSLPGMYGYTF.

V usage is TRBV10-1 and J usage is TRBJ2-2; D uncertain. V lost 3 bases to trimming and J lost 0 bases, with 11 bases between them. Germline CDR1 is WNHNN and CDR2 is SYGVQD (reference sequence). This CDR3 is built from 16 residues. CDR3 sequence (DNA): TGCGCCAGCAGTGACGAACCAGAGCCGAACACCGGGGAGCTGTTTTTT. Its protein is CASSDEPEPNTGELFF.

The chain links TRBV5-1 to TRBJ2-2, with D perhaps TRBD1 (5 bases). The CDR3 has 15 amino acids. Germline lookup yields CDR1 SGHRS and CDR2 YFSETQ. V was trimmed by 0 bases and J by 5 bases, leaving 11 bases between them. CDR3 nucleotides: TGCGCCAGCAGCTTGGCCGGCAGGGAAACCGGGGAGCTGTTTTTT. Its translation: CASSLAGRETGELFF.

This clone was counted once. The rearrangement joins TRBV6-1 to TRBJ2-3; D gene ambiguous. Trimming removed 2 bases from V and 6 bases from J, with 15 bases in between. The CDR3 length is 15 residues. From germline, CDR1 is MNHNS and CDR2 SASEGT. The DNA of the CDR3 is TGTGCCAGCAGTGAACAGCCCCCAGAGATGGATACGCAGTATTTT. It encodes CASSEQPPEMDTQYF.

The CDR3 nucleotides read TGTGCCAGCAGCTCATGGGCCGGGGGGGTCTACGAGCAGTACTTC. Its protein product is CASSSWAGGVYEQYF. The rearrangement links TRBV7-8 to TRBJ2-7; 8 bases are shared with TRBD2. The CDR3 runs 15 residues. Per the germline V gene, CDR1 is SGHVS and CDR2 is FQNEAQ. Trimming removed 4 bases from V and 3 bases from J; junction bases left unmatched: 8.

The V and J genes are TRBV7-3 and TRBJ2-7; possibly TRBD2 for D (5 bases). V lost 4 bases and J 3 bases, leaving 16 bases between the germline ends. Germline-derived CDR1 and CDR2 are SGHTA and FQGTGA. The length of the CDR3 is 15 residues. CDR3: CASSWHGEKGYEQYF. The CDR3 nucleotides read TGTGCCAGCAGCTGGCACGGGGAGAAGGGCTACGAGCAGTACTTC.

The chain couples TRBV28 to TRBJ1-5; no reliable D call. This CDR3 has 13 residues. V was pared by 5 bases and J by 5 bases, with 10 bases between. Germline lookup yields CDR1 MDHEN and CDR2 SYDVKM. As DNA, the CDR3 is TGTGCCAGCAGTATGTTAGGCTATCAGCCCCAGCATTTT. Its translation is CASSMLGYQPQHF.

The CDR3 here is CASSVTYNTYGYTF. The CDR3 DNA follows: TGTGCCAGCAGCGTGACATATAATACCTATGGCTACACCTTC. The V gene is TRBV7-9, the J gene TRBJ1-2; no definite D call. Germline assignment: CDR1 SEHNR and CDR2 FQNEAQ (reference sequence). CDR3 size: 14 residues. Trimming removed 5 bases from V and 4 bases from J, with 14 bases in between.

The rearrangement joins TRBV2 to TRBJ2-2; TRBD1 might be the D (5 bases). The CDR3 covers 14 residues. Trimming took 3 bases from V and 4 from J, leaving 9 bases between them. The germline V gene has CDR1 SNHLY and CDR2 FYNNEI. As DNA, the CDR3 is TGTGCCAGCAGTGACGTCAGGGTCACCGGGGAGCTGTTTTTT. Encoded protein: CASSDVRVTGELFF.

This clone has a single count. This chain uses TRBV12-5 with TRBJ1-5; D gene unclear. The CDR3 is made up of 14 amino acids. Per germline, CDR1 LGHNT and CDR2 FRNRAP. Trimming took 6 bases from V and 0 from J, leaving 9 bases between them. The CDR3 DNA sequence: TGTGCTAGTGGGGAAGAAAATAGCAATCAGCCCCAGCATTTT. This encodes CASGEENSNQPQHF.

The chain has TRBV28 and TRBJ2-7, with 11 bases that match TRBD1. V shed 10 bases, J shed 7 bases, and the junction held 9 bases outside the gene matches. Germline V CDR1 and CDR2: MDHEN, SYDVKM. The CDR3 has 13 residues. The CDR3 reads CATADRGRVEQYF. The CDR3 DNA is TGTGCCACCGCGGACAGGGGGCGTGTTGAGCAGTACTTC.

The chain recombines TRBV28 with TRBJ2-2; 8 bases agree with TRBD2. The CDR3 covers 15 residues. The germline V gene encodes CDR1 MDHEN and CDR2 SYDVKM. After removal of 3 bases from V and 6 bases from J, the junction contained 6 bases not matched to a gene. CDR3: CASSFVGLGSGELFF. The CDR3 DNA reads TGTGCCAGCAGTTTCGTGGGACTAGGATCCGGGGAGCTGTTTTTT. Full variable domain (remainder filled in from reference TRBV28 and TRBJ2-2): DVKVTQSSRYLVKRTGEKVFLECVQDMDHENMFWYRQDPGLGLRLIYFSYDVKMKEKGDIPEGYSVSREKKERFSLILESASTNQTSMYLCASSFVGLGSGELFFGEGSRLTVL.

This clone was counted once. The chain couples TRBV4-2 to TRBJ2-7; 14 positions agree with TRBD2. Germline values: CDR1 LGHNA, CDR2 YNFKEQ. CDR3 length: 18 residues. Unmatched junction bases numbered 7, after V lost 0 bases and J lost 3 bases. The CDR3 protein is CASSQELGLAGDLYEQYF. DNA for the CDR3: TGTGCCAGCAGCCAAGAATTGGGACTAGCGGGAGACCTCTACGAGCAGTACTTC.